The 3 T cell receptor beta chains in this list originate from one sample, sequenced in a study of CD8+ T cells in alopecia areata. Once RNA had been extracted, it was reverse transcribed into cDNA to act as the sequencing template. Repertoires were generated with immunoSEQ multiplex PCR, while TCRdb's copy carries only in-frame clones and drops some. This sample has 110,000 to 150,000 clones, with 54% found just once. This sample's treatment: oral pan-JAK inhibitor, 5-10 mg twice daily. Specimen: CD8+ T cells sorted from blood, collected at week 4, from a patient treated with tofacitinib. These receptors originate from a human donor with alopecia areata.

The chain links TRBV11-2 to TRBJ2-3; D is unclear. Per germline, CDR1 SGHAT and CDR2 FQNNGV. The CDR3 runs 12 residues. Trimming removed 8 bases at V and 2 bases at J, with 8 bases between. As DNA, the CDR3 is TGTGCCAGCGTAGGTTTCACAGATACGCAGTATTTT. Its protein product is CASVGFTDTQYF.

The chain recombines TRBV9 with TRBJ1-4; D ambiguous. The length of the CDR3 is 15 residues. With 3 bases removed from V and 6 bases from J, the gap between germline ends came to 15 bases. Germline CDR1 is SGDLS and CDR2 is YYNGEE. The CDR3 DNA sequence: TGTGCCAGCAGCGCCGGGAAGGCGGTAGATGAAAAACTGTTTTTT. Translation gives CASSAGKAVDEKLFF. The entire variable domain, with the rest obtained from reference TRBV9 and TRBJ1-4, is as follows: DSGVTQTPKHLITATGQRVTLRCSPRSGDLSVYWYQQSLDQGLQFLIQYYNGEERAKGNILERFSAQQFPDLHSELNLSSLELGDSALYFCASSAGKAVDEKLFFGSGTQLSVL.

This clone has only a few counts. The chain combines TRBV4-1 with TRBJ2-2; the D gene is possibly TRBD2 (5 bases). Trimming left V 2 bases short and J 5 bases short, with 9 bases between. The germline gives CDR1 MGHRA, CDR2 YSYEKL. This CDR3 contains 14 residues. The CDR3 DNA reads TGCGCCAGCAGCCAAAGGCCGGGAACCGGGGAGCTGTTTTTT. Translating gives CASSQRPGTGELFF.